Each of the 27 T cell receptor beta chains below was sequenced from the same sample in a study of blood T cell repertoires in COVID-19. The assay was immunoSEQ multiplex PCR, and TCRdb's table has in-frame clones only and misses some. The table shows approximately 46,000 clones, with 65% to 90% occurring only once. The specimen sequenced was peripheral blood. All receptors come from a woman older than 75 with COVID-19, enrolled during active disease.

V is TRBV27 and J is TRBJ2-7; no definite D call. Deletions cut 0 bases from V and 0 bases from J, with 12 bases between. Germline CDR1 MNHEY, CDR2 SMNVEV (reference sequence). CDR3 length: 16 residues. This CDR3 is CASSLSWHRSSYEQYF. The CDR3 region has the DNA TGTGCCAGCAGTTTATCCTGGCACCGGAGCTCCTACGAGCAGTACTTC.

This chain links TRBV7-9 with TRBJ1-1, with D possibly TRBD1 on 5 matching bases. The CDR3 is made up of 14 amino acids. The germline gives CDR1 SEHNR, CDR2 FQNEAQ (reference sequence). V lost 2 bases, J lost 3 bases, and 10 bases lay in between. CDR3 sequence (DNA): TGTGCCAGCAGCTTATGGGGGGTCGACACTGAAGCTTTCTTT. Its protein is CASSLWGVDTEAFF.

This clone turned up a few times. The chain carries TRBV5-6 and TRBJ1-2, with D perhaps matching TRBD1 (5 bases). The length of the CDR3 is 15 residues. The germline gives CDR1 SGHDT, CDR2 YYEEEE. The V gene lost 0 bases and the J gene lost 5 bases, with 14 bases spanning the gap. This CDR3 reads CASSLVAGEKYGYTF. Written as DNA, the CDR3 is TGTGCCAGCAGCTTGGTGGCGGGGGAGAAGTATGGCTACACCTTC.

This rearrangement joins TRBV19 to TRBJ1-1; D is perhaps TRBD1 (5 bases). Germline assignment: CDR1 LNHDA and CDR2 SQIVND (reference sequence). The CDR3 has 13 residues. Trimming left V 8 bases short and J 5 bases short, with 15 bases between. Here the CDR3 DNA reads TGTGCCAGTCGGGGGGACGGGAGAACTGAAGCTTTCTTT. Protein product: CASRGDGRTEAFF.

The rearrangement joins TRBV7-9 to TRBJ2-6, with D perhaps TRBD2 (5 bases). The CDR3 covers 15 residues. V gave up 1 base and J gave up 1 base, with 5 bases separating them. The germline V gene encodes CDR1 SEHNR and CDR2 FQNEAQ (reference sequence). The CDR3 loop is CASSLGGSGANVLTF. Here the CDR3 DNA reads TGTGCCAGCAGCTTAGGCGGGTCTGGGGCCAACGTCCTGACTTTC.

The chain uses TRBV5-1 and TRBJ1-3; TRBD1 matches 7 bases. CDR1 and CDR2 (germline): SGHRS, YFSETQ. Unmatched junction bases numbered 6, after V lost 5 bases and J lost 4 bases. CDR3 size: 14 residues. CDR3 loop: CASSKTGSGNTIYF. CDR3 sequence (DNA): TGCGCCAGCAGTAAGACAGGGTCAGGAAACACCATATATTTT.

The chain links TRBV2 to TRBJ2-3; 10 bases map to TRBD2. The trim removed 7 bases at V and 1 base at J, leaving 5 bases unmatched. Germline V CDR1 and CDR2: SNHLY, FYNNEI. This CDR3 comprises 15 residues. The CDR3 loop is CASTGLAIRTDTQYF. The CDR3 DNA follows: TGTGCCAGCACGGGACTAGCGATCCGCACAGATACGCAGTATTTT.

The chain couples TRBV7-8 to TRBJ2-7; 7 nucleotides match TRBD1. CDR1 SGHVS and CDR2 FQNEAQ come from the germline V gene. CDR3 length equals 15 residues. The ends lost 4 bases at V and 3 bases at J; junction bases unmatched: 9. In DNA form, the CDR3 reads TGTGCCAGCAGCTATAAGGGACAGCACAACTACGAGCAGTACTTC. Its translation is CASSYKGQHNYEQYF.

The rearrangement links TRBV10-3 to TRBJ2-3; D is possibly TRBD1 (5 bases). The ends were cut back, 3 bases at V and 6 bases at J, with 10 bases in the middle. The V gene's germline CDR1 is ENHRY and CDR2 SYGVKD. This CDR3 comprises 13 residues. The CDR3 region is CAISDSAGDTQYF. CDR3 DNA: TGTGCCATCAGTGACAGCGCAGGGGATACGCAGTATTTT.

The sample holds one count of this clone. The chain couples TRBV3-1 (or the pseudogene TRBV3-2) to TRBJ2-7; a possible D gene is TRBD1 (6 bases). The V end was cut by 4 bases, the J end by 6 bases, with 10 bases between. The CDR3 is made up of 12 amino acids. The germline gives CDR1 LGHDT, CDR2 YNNKEL (reference sequence). This CDR3 is CASSLGRGEQYF. CDR3 sequence (DNA): TGTGCCAGCAGCCTAGGCAGGGGCGAGCAGTACTTC.

This sequence joins TRBV19 and TRBJ2-7; 7 positions match TRBD1. Germline lookup yields CDR1 LNHDA and CDR2 SQIVND (reference sequence). This CDR3 is 15 amino acids long. The ends lost 1 base at V and 5 bases at J; junction bases unmatched: 8. In DNA, the CDR3 is TGTGCCAGTAGTATAGCGACAGGGATTTGTGACGAGCAGTACTTC. Protein: CASSIATGICDEQYF.

The V gene is TRBV7-2, the J gene TRBJ1-2; 9 nucleotides agree with TRBD1. The J segment lost 4 bases and the V segment lost 5 bases, leaving 11 bases of the junction unmatched. Germline CDR1 SGHTA, CDR2 FQGNSA. The CDR3 sequence is 16 residues long. CDR3 sequence: CASSEKDRGDPYGYTF. In nucleotides, the CDR3 is TGTGCCAGCAGCGAAAAGGACAGGGGCGATCCCTATGGCTACACCTTC.

The rearrangement joins TRBV3-1 (or the pseudogene TRBV3-2) to TRBJ1-4; 9 bases map to TRBD1. CDR3 length: 15 residues. Looked up from germline, CDR1 is LGHDT and CDR2 is YNNKEL (reference sequence). With 4 bases clipped from V and 7 bases from J, the junction kept 7 bases outside the gene matches. CDR3 sequence (DNA): TGTGCCAGCAGCCCGGGACAGGGAGGTAGTGAAAAACTGTTTTTT. Residues: CASSPGQGGSEKLFF.

The chain is built from TRBV1 and TRBJ2-1; the D segment call TRBD2 is taken from the table without a DNA check. TRBV1 is noted as a pseudogene. The CDR3 has 17 amino acids. CDR3 in DNA: TGCACCAGCAGCCGAGATGACTGGAGGGCCTCTCAGAGAGAGCAGTTCTTC. Translated: CTSSRDDWRASQREQFF.

V is TRBV29-1 and J is TRBJ2-7, with D perhaps matching TRBD2 (5 bases). The CDR3 spans 14 residues. Germline loops: CDR1 SQVTM, CDR2 ANQGSEA. Deletions cut 6 bases from V and 3 bases from J, with 18 bases between. CDR3 coding DNA: TGCAGCGTCGTGTCTGTCGGGAAAATCTACGAGCAGTACTTC. Its translation is CSVVSVGKIYEQYF.

This chain joins TRBV19 and TRBJ2-2; TRBD1 might be the D (5 bases). Trimming stripped 10 bases from V and 5 bases from J, with 14 bases between. The CDR3 is made up of 13 amino acids. CDR1 is LNHDA, CDR2 SQIVND, per germline (reference sequence). This chain's CDR3 is CAIGWGTTGELFF. The CDR3 DNA follows: TGTGCCATTGGATGGGGCACGACCGGGGAGCTGTTTTTT.

This chain joins TRBV30 and TRBJ1-2, with D unclear. V was trimmed by 1 base and J by 0 bases, leaving 15 bases between them. Looked up from germline, CDR1 is GTSNPN and CDR2 is SVGIG (reference sequence). The CDR3 sequence is 16 residues long. This CDR3 reads CAWSGSQLISNYGYTF. The CDR3 region has the DNA TGTGCCTGGAGTGGTTCACAGCTCATCTCTAACTATGGCTACACCTTC.

This chain connects TRBV6-2 or TRBV6-3 to TRBJ2-1; a possible D gene is TRBD1 (5 bases). The CDR3 totals 12 residues. From germline, CDR1 is MNHEY and CDR2 SVGEGT. V lost 2 bases to trimming and J lost 8 bases, with 7 bases between them. The chain's CDR3 is CASSYQGYEQFF. In DNA form, the CDR3 reads TGTGCCAGCAGTTACCAGGGTTATGAGCAGTTCTTC.

This chain joins TRBV7-2 and TRBJ2-2; D possibly corresponds to TRBD2 (6 bases). Trimming stripped 8 bases from V and 4 bases from J, with 17 bases between. The CDR3 has 15 amino acids. From germline, CDR1 is SGHTA and CDR2 FQGNSA. As DNA, the CDR3 is TGTGCCAGCGCCCGGGACTGGGGGTTCACCGGGGAGCTGTTTTTT. As protein: CASARDWGFTGELFF.

The chain has TRBV7-9 and TRBJ2-3; TRBD2 matches 7 bases. This CDR3 has 16 amino acids. Per germline, CDR1 SEHNR and CDR2 FQNEAQ (reference sequence). The J segment lost 0 bases and the V segment lost 1 base, leaving 4 bases of the junction unmatched. CDR3 residues: CASSLGSSGSTDTQYF. In DNA, the CDR3 is TGTGCCAGCAGCTTAGGTTCTAGCGGCAGCACAGATACGCAGTATTTT.

The CDR3 spells CASSQGQPDTDTQYF. The CDR3 region has the DNA TGTGCCAGCAGCCAAGGACAGCCGGACACAGATACGCAGTATTTT. The rearrangement joins TRBV5-4 to TRBJ2-3; D might be TRBD1 (6 bases). V was clipped by 4 bases and J by 2 bases, with 14 bases between them. CDR1 and CDR2 (germline): SGHNT, YYREEE (reference sequence). The CDR3 covers 15 residues.

V and J are TRBV5-1 and TRBJ2-1; 7 bases fit TRBD2. In germline, CDR1 is SGHRS, CDR2 YFSETQ. V was clipped by 7 bases and J by 2 bases; unmatched bases: 6. The CDR3 contains 14 residues. The CDR3 nucleotides are TGCGCCAGCGGCGGTGCGGGAGCCTACAATGAGCAGTTCTTC. Amino acids: CASGGAGAYNEQFF. The variable domain in full, with the rest retrieved from reference TRBV5-1 and TRBJ2-1, is KAGVTQTPRYLIKTRGQQVTLSCSPISGHRSVSWYQQTPGQGLQFLFEYFSETQRNKGNFPGRFSGRQFSNSRSEMNVSTLELGDSALYLCASGGAGAYNEQFFGPGTRLTVL.

CDR3 region: CASSPLAGGNSNQPQHF. The CDR3 DNA reads as TGTGCCAGCTCACCCCTCGCCGGGGGGAATAGCAATCAGCCCCAGCATTTT. The chain recombines TRBV18 with TRBJ1-5, with a possible D match to TRBD1 (5 bases). The V and J ends lost 3 bases and 0 bases respectively, with 15 bases between them. Germline V gene lookup returns CDR1 KGHSH and CDR2 LQKENI. This CDR3 contains 17 residues.

The chain employs TRBV5-4 and TRBJ2-3; D is possibly TRBD1 (6 bases). V gave up 2 bases and J gave up 2 bases, with 15 bases separating them. The CDR3 has 16 amino acids. The germline CDR1 and CDR2 sequences are SGHNT and YYREEE (reference sequence). CDR3 bases: TGTGCCAGCAGCTTCGGAGTGACAGGTCTCACAGATACGCAGTATTTT. Its translation: CASSFGVTGLTDTQYF.

This clone has a handful of counts. The V and J genes are TRBV5-5 and TRBJ2-1; a possible D gene is TRBD2 (8 bases). V lost 3 bases and J lost 4, with 23 bases in between. This CDR3 spans 18 amino acids. Per the germline V gene, CDR1 is SGHKS and CDR2 is YYEKEE (reference sequence). CDR3 amino acids: CASSSGTAGTRGYNEQFF. The CDR3, as DNA: TGTGCCAGCAGCTCAGGGACAGCCGGGACTAGGGGTTACAATGAGCAGTTCTTC.

This clone was observed once. This chain joins TRBV7-9 and TRBJ2-7; 9 bases map to TRBD1. Trimming took 11 bases from V and 5 from J; bases not matched to a gene: 7. The CDR3 runs to 12 residues. Germline V gene data show CDR1 as SEHNR and CDR2 as FQNEAQ (reference sequence). Here the CDR3 DNA reads TGTGCCTCCGGGACAGGGAGCGACGAGCAGTACTTC. Its translation is CASGTGSDEQYF.

The J gene is TRBJ2-6, the V gene TRBV7-3; D gene unclear. This CDR3 is built from 15 residues. CDR1 and CDR2 (germline): SGHTA, FQGTGA. V shed 6 bases and J shed 0 bases, with 9 bases lying between them. CDR3 coding DNA: TGTGCCAGCAGACAAATCCTCTCTGGGGCCAACGTCCTGACTTTC. This sequence encodes CASRQILSGANVLTF. Looking up the rest from reference TRBV7-3 and TRBJ2-6 gives the full variable domain: GAGVSQTPSNKVTEKGKYVELRCDPISGHTALYWYRQSLGQGPEFLIYFQGTGAADDSGLPNDRFFAVRPEGSVSTLKIQRTERGDSAVYLCASRQILSGANVLTFGAGSRLTVL.